The entry that follows covers one T cell receptor (beta chain) sequence. Its cognate antigen is unknown. Germline V gives CDR1 ENHRY, CDR2 SYGVKD. The CDR3 is 15 residues long. V was shortened by 7 bases and J by 4 bases, with 20 bases between the two germline ends. The sample is drawn from a study of graft-versus-host responses after intestinal transplantation. Whole-study context: Recipients had multivisceral, liver-intestinal, or isolated intestinal transplants. The study gave all recipients anti-thymocyte globulin induction, then tacrolimus and steroids for about three years.

Study-wide results and limits: Among recipient marrow samples, GvH clones were found; some appeared first in ileum or blood. Researchers found peak circulating GvH clone levels linked to early post-transplant HvG declines.

Clones were sequenced by immunoSEQ multiplex PCR, and TCRdb holds only the in-frame ones, with some missing. The sample gives approximately 110,000 clones, around 94% of which show up once; around 1.2% is in the top ten. The TCR was taken from a human donor who was the organ donor for an intestinal transplant. The chain carries TRBV10-3 and TRBJ2-7; D is possibly TRBD2 (6 bases). Sequencing was performed on unstimulated CD8+ T cells sorted from spleen or lymph node cells, taken before transplant. CDR3 region: CAITASREIGYEQYF. The CDR3 nucleotides are TGTGCCATCACCGCTAGTCGGGAGATAGGATACGAGCAGTACTTC.